Presented here are 25 T cell receptor beta chains from one specimen sequenced in a study of CD8 T cells in ankylosing spondylitis. TCRdb re-called the 5' RACE reads through MiXCR, storing one row per CDR3 protein. This sample has 150,000 to 200,000 distinct CDR3 sequences, with roughly 11% found just once. Sequenced: blood, either unsorted or a sorted T cell fraction (not recorded which). All receptors derive from a male donor with ankylosing spondylitis or in good health (not recorded which).

In this sample, this clonotype turned up a few times. This chain links TRBV29-1 with TRBJ2-2; no clear D gene. This CDR3 spans 14 amino acids. Trimming took off 4 bases at V and 4 bases at J, with 13 bases between the two ends. Germline CDR1 reads SQVTM; CDR2 reads ANQGSEA. Here the CDR3 reads CSVGVSVGTGELFF. The CDR3 bases are TGCAGCGTTGGTGTGTCCGTCGGCACCGGGGAGCTGTTTTTT.

This clonotype appeared many times. The chain recombines TRBV29-1 with TRBJ1-2, with 7 bases matching TRBD1. The CDR3 totals 11 residues. J lost 9 bases, V lost 0 bases, and 1 base had no gene match. The germline gives CDR1 SQVTM, CDR2 ANQGSEA. CDR3 protein: CSVEEQGRYTF. The DNA for the CDR3 is TGCAGCGTTGAAGAACAGGGGCGCTACACCTTC.

This clonotype was seen ten or more times. This chain joins TRBV15 and TRBJ1-1, with D tentatively TRBD1 (6 bases). This CDR3 comprises 15 residues. Germline V gene sequence: CDR1 LNHNV, CDR2 YYDKDF (reference sequence). Trimming shortened V by 4 bases and J by 1 base, and 13 bases separated the two germline ends. The CDR3 DNA reads TGTGCCACCAGCACCTCTCCGGGACAGAACACTGAAGCTTTCTTT. It codes for CATSTSPGQNTEAFF.

This clonotype has ten or more counts. The chain joins TRBV20-1 to TRBJ2-1, with TRBD2 identical over 8 bases. Losses at the gene ends were 2 bases for V and 6 bases for J; bases not matched to a gene: 21. Germline CDR1 and CDR2: DFQATT and SNEGSKA (reference sequence). CDR3 length equals 19 residues. This CDR3 reads CSARSQPLLAGLLVNEQFF. For the CDR3, the DNA is TGCAGTGCTAGAAGCCAGCCTCTTCTAGCGGGTCTTTTGGTCAATGAGCAGTTCTTC.

The table lists this clonotype with many counts. The chain combines TRBV29-1 with TRBJ1-4; 7 nucleotides match TRBD1. This CDR3 has 16 residues. The trim removed 3 bases at V and 3 bases at J, leaving 10 bases unmatched. Germline lookup yields CDR1 SQVTM and CDR2 ANQGSEA. CDR3 amino acids: CSVEEEGAGANEKLFF. CDR3 DNA: TGCAGCGTTGAGGAGGAGGGGGCCGGGGCTAATGAAAAACTGTTTTTT.

This clonotype was seen at least ten times. The chain joins TRBV6-1 to TRBJ1-5, with unresolved D. Deletions cut 6 bases from V and 5 bases from J, with 17 bases between. Germline V gene sequence: CDR1 MNHNS, CDR2 SASEGT. The CDR3 totals 15 residues. DNA for the CDR3: TGTGCCAGCAGCGCGACTCACCGGGATGATCAGCCCCAGCATTTT. It is translated as CASSATHRDDQPQHF.

Ten or more counts support this clonotype. The chain is built from TRBV12-3 or TRBV12-4 and TRBJ1-2; 7 nucleotides align to TRBD1. J lost 6 bases, V lost 5 bases, and 6 bases had no gene match. The CDR3 is 13 amino acids. Written as DNA, the CDR3 is TGTGCCAGCAGTCAACAGGGGACTAATGGCTACACCTTC. This sequence encodes CASSQQGTNGYTF.

This rearrangement joins TRBV7-2 to TRBJ1-2; a possible D gene is TRBD1 (5 bases). Germline V lookup: CDR1 SGHTA, CDR2 FQGNSA. The V end was cut by 3 bases, the J end by 4 bases, with 15 bases between. CDR3 length equals 15 residues. CDR3 nucleotides: TGTGCCAGCAGCTTGAGCCAGGGTATATCCTATGGCTACACCTTC. Translation gives CASSLSQGISYGYTF.

This clonotype was seen more than once but under ten times. CDR3 amino acids: CASSSNARDSTYGYTF. The DNA for the CDR3 is TGTGCCAGCTCTAGTAACGCGAGGGACAGTACTTATGGCTACACCTTC. The chain joins TRBV18 to TRBJ1-2; TRBD1 matches 7 bases. V was clipped by 6 bases and J by 5 bases; unmatched bases: 15. The CDR3 has 16 amino acids. Germline V gene lookup returns CDR1 KGHSH and CDR2 LQKENI. Drawing the rest from reference TRBV18 and TRBJ1-2, the complete variable domain is NAGVMQNPRHLVRRRGQEARLRCSPMKGHSHVYWYRQLPEEGLKFMVYLQKENIIDESGMPKERFSAEFPKEGPSILRIQQVVRGDSAAYFCASSSNARDSTYGYTFGSGTRLTVV.

This clonotype was recorded many times. The chain joins TRBV12-3 or TRBV12-4 to TRBJ2-5, with D unresolved. The CDR3 sequence is 13 residues long. Trimming removed 5 bases from V and 5 bases from J, with 12 bases in between. CDR3 nucleotide sequence: TGTGCCAGCAGTCCCCCCGGGTTTGAGACCCAGTACTTC. This codes for CASSPPGFETQYF.

Ten or more counts support this clonotype. The gene calls are TRBV12-3 or TRBV12-4 and TRBJ1-4; tentatively, D is TRBD1 (5 bases). The CDR3 length is 13 residues. With 3 bases removed from V and 7 bases from J, the gap between germline ends came to 9 bases. CDR3 in amino acids: CASSLSGTEKLFF. For the CDR3, the DNA is TGTGCCAGCAGTTTGAGTGGGACTGAAAAACTGTTTTTT.

This clonotype was counted between two and nine times. The chain has TRBV6-5 and TRBJ2-3; TRBD1 is a possible D gene (5 bases). This CDR3 contains 14 residues. With 2 bases removed from V and 4 bases from J, the gap between germline ends came to 10 bases. Looked up from germline, CDR1 is MNHEY and CDR2 is SVGAGI. The DNA for the CDR3 is TGTGCCAGCAGTTACCGCTTGACAGCAGATACGCAGTATTTT. Its protein is CASSYRLTADTQYF.

This clonotype was seen only a few times. This chain connects TRBV12-3 or TRBV12-4 to TRBJ2-5; D unresolved. V gave up 4 bases and J gave up 4 bases, with 7 bases separating them. CDR3 length equals 12 residues. CDR3 nucleotide sequence: TGTGCCAGCAGTTCAGGTGCAGAGACCCAGTACTTC. This sequence encodes CASSSGAETQYF.

This clonotype occurred many times. The chain is built from TRBV28 and TRBJ1-1; possible D gene TRBD1, 6 bases. Germline V gene lookup returns CDR1 MDHEN and CDR2 SYDVKM. This CDR3 is 14 amino acids long. V lost 3 bases, J lost 5 bases, and 13 bases lay in between. The CDR3 region is CASSFLRGTTEAFF. CDR3 nucleotides: TGTGCCAGCAGTTTCCTCAGGGGAACAACTGAAGCTTTCTTT.

Comment on this clonotype: This could be a read error, since a much larger clone is one nucleotide away. The CDR3 region has the DNA TGTGCCAGCAGTGTCGACCTGAATCGGCCCCAGCATTTT. Its translation is CASSVDLNRPQHF. The J gene is TRBJ1-5, the V gene TRBV12-3 or TRBV12-4; D call uncertain. CDR3 size: 13 residues.

The rearrangement uses TRBV11-2 and TRBJ2-7, with 8 bases lining up with TRBD1. Germline assignment: CDR1 SGHAT and CDR2 FQNNGV. The trim removed 6 bases at V and 6 bases at J, leaving 10 bases unmatched. This CDR3 has 14 amino acids. CDR3 residues: CASSGQGRRGEQYF. CDR3 nucleotide sequence: TGTGCCAGCAGTGGACAGGGTCGGCGCGGCGAGCAGTACTTC.

The V call is TRBV27, the J call TRBJ2-2; D is possibly TRBD1 (6 bases). The V and J ends lost 3 bases and 5 bases respectively, with 10 bases between them. The CDR3 sequence is 14 residues long. Looked up from germline, CDR1 is MNHEY and CDR2 is SMNVEV (reference sequence). The CDR3 DNA sequence: TGTGCCAGCAGTTTTGGACAGACAACCGGGGAGCTGTTTTTT. This codes for CASSFGQTTGELFF.

This clonotype was recorded many times. The chain employs TRBV29-1 and TRBJ2-3; the D gene is possibly TRBD1 (5 bases). The CDR3 consists of 15 residues. The V and J ends lost 6 bases and 0 bases respectively, with 16 bases between them. Germline CDR1 and CDR2: SQVTM and ANQGSEA. The CDR3 spells CSVAPGMTSTDTQYF. The CDR3 DNA is TGCAGCGTCGCTCCAGGGATGACAAGCACAGATACGCAGTATTTT.

In regard to this clonotype: A single base separates this from a much larger clone, so it may be a read error. J is TRBJ1-6 and V is TRBV27, with D unclear. The germline CDR1 and CDR2 sequences are MNHEY and SMNVEV (reference sequence). The V gene lost 3 bases and the J gene lost 5 bases, with 8 bases spanning the gap. CDR3 length equals 14 residues. This CDR3 reads CASSFKADNSPLHF. The CDR3 DNA sequence: TGTGCCAGCAGTTTCAAGGCGGATAATTCACCCCTCCACTTT.

This clonotype was counted at least ten times. The J gene is TRBJ2-1, the V gene TRBV3-1; 10 bases line up with TRBD2. Germline-derived CDR1 and CDR2 are LGHDT and YNNKEL (reference sequence). Losses at the gene ends were 5 bases for V and 7 bases for J; bases not matched to a gene: 11. The CDR3 sequence is 16 residues long. CDR3 sequence (DNA): TGTGCCAGCAGCGCATCTAGCGGGAGAGGTGGAAATGAGCAGTTCTTC. Its translation is CASSASSGRGGNEQFF.

This clonotype was observed at least ten times. The chain employs TRBV7-8 and TRBJ1-4, with no clear D. Germline assignment: CDR1 SGHVS and CDR2 FQNEAQ. This CDR3 is 15 amino acids long. V gave up 1 base and J gave up 5 bases, with 11 bases separating them. The CDR3 coding sequence is TGTGCCAGCAGCTTAGTGCTACACCCGAATGAAAAACTGTTTTTT. Translation gives CASSLVLHPNEKLFF.

Worth noting for this clonotype: This may be a read error, as it is one base from a much larger clone. J is TRBJ1-2 and V is TRBV28, with 9 bases fitting TRBD1. The CDR3 runs to 15 residues. Germline V gene data show CDR1 as MDHEN and CDR2 as SYDVKM. CDR3 amino acids: CAGSLWDRDGYGYTF. Here the CDR3 DNA reads TGTGCCGGCAGTTTATGGGACAGGGACGGCTATGGCTACACCTTC.

This clonotype was detected only a few times. The J gene is TRBJ2-7, the V gene TRBV6-6, with 10 bases lining up with TRBD1. This CDR3 is built from 13 residues. Germline values: CDR1 MNHNY, CDR2 SVGAGI (reference sequence). Trimming took 5 bases from V and 6 from J; bases not matched to a gene: 4. The CDR3 DNA reads as TGTGCCAGCAGTCAAGGACAGGGGGGCGAGCAGTACTTC. Its protein is CASSQGQGGEQYF.

This clonotype has only a few counts. The CDR3 nucleotides read TGTGCCAGCAGCTTTCCGAGTCCGACCTTTAGCGGGAGGGCCAATCCCGGGGAGCTGTTTTTT. Protein sequence: CASSFPSPTFSGRANPGELFF. The gene calls are TRBV11-1 and TRBJ2-2; the match to TRBD2 covers 11 bases. The CDR3 totals 21 residues. Germline CDR1 and CDR2: SGHAT and FQDESV (reference sequence). V shed 3 bases and J 6 bases; nucleotides not matched to a gene: 21.

This clonotype appeared many times. The chain joins TRBV29-1 to TRBJ2-7; 10 bases map to TRBD1. CDR1 is SQVTM, CDR2 ANQGSEA, per germline. J lost 5 bases, V lost 5 bases, and 12 bases had no gene match. The CDR3 extends over 15 amino acids. For the CDR3, the DNA is TGCAGCGTTTTCCCAGCCGGGACAGGGGATGACGAGCAGTACTTC. As protein: CSVFPAGTGDDEQYF.